A selection of T cell receptor beta chains follows, all from one sample in a study of T cell responses to AZD1222 COVID-19 vaccine. Clones were read by immunoSEQ multiplex PCR, and TCRdb kept only the in-frame ones, dropping some. The table includes 130,000 or so clones, 93% detected once. Sequences were derived from peripheral blood, sampled on day 0 of AZD1222 vaccination. All receptors come from an adult in good health. Each CDR3 is given with its conserved first and last residue. A D gene is named only where the DNA matches it firmly. The listing skips clone size in some rows; elsewhere it reads once, few, many or a size class.

.	TRBV7-2	TRBJ2-7	TRBD2	CASSMGLAGANEQYF	TGTGCCAGCAGCATGGGACTAGCGGGAGCTAACGAGCAGTACTTC
.	TRBV19	TRBJ1-5	.	CASSVTGSNQPQHF	TGTGCCAGTAGTGTAACAGGGAGCAATCAGCCCCAGCATTTT
.	TRBV13	TRBJ2-1	.	CASSPVTTPHNEQFF	TGTGCCAGCAGCCCCGTTACCACGCCCCACAATGAGCAGTTCTTC
.	TRBV7-2	TRBJ1-2	.	CASSLAQGLRSGYTF	TGTGCCAGCAGCTTAGCGCAGGGTTTGAGGAGTGGCTACACCTTC
once	TRBV7-2	TRBJ1-4	.	CASSAQTASNEKLFF	TGTGCCAGCAGCGCCCAGACAGCCTCTAATGAAAAACTGTTTTTT
.	TRBV5-8	TRBJ1-4	TRBD1	CASSSGQGGEKLFF	TGTGCCAGCAGCTCGGGACAGGGAGGTGAAAAACTGTTTTTT
.	TRBV2	TRBJ2-3	.	CASSEGFSGGVADTQYF	TGTGCCAGCAGTGAAGGTTTTAGCGGAGGGGTAGCAGATACGCAGTATTTT
.	TRBV18	TRBJ1-3	.	CASSPPGGAGNTIYF	TGTGCCAGCTCACCACCTGGGGGCGCTGGAAACACCATATATTTT
.	TRBV20-1	TRBJ1-2	.	CSARADREGTF	TGCAGTGCTAGAGCGGACAGAGAAGGAACCTTC
.	TRBV11-2	TRBJ2-1	.	CASSLGLVNEQFF	TGTGCCAGCAGCTTAGGCCTAGTTAATGAGCAGTTCTTC
.	TRBV6-5	TRBJ1-1	.	CASAGSPNTEAFF	TGTGCCAGCGCGGGCAGCCCAAACACTGAAGCTTTCTTT
.	TRBV27	TRBJ1-1	.	CASSPGWGTAEAFF	TGTGCCAGTAGTCCAGGGTGGGGAACGGCTGAAGCTTTCTTT
once	TRBV19	TRBJ1-1	.	CASRRGGVPEAFF	TGTGCCAGTAGGAGGGGAGGGGTCCCCGAAGCTTTCTTT
.	TRBV2	TRBJ2-4	TRBD1	CASSRRTGAPQGIQYF	TGTGCCAGCAGTCGAAGGACAGGGGCCCCGCAAGGGATTCAGTACTTC
once	TRBV5-1	TRBJ1-2	TRBD1	CASSLGTGENYGYTF	TGCGCCAGCAGCTTGGGGACAGGGGAAAACTATGGCTACACCTTC
.	TRBV9	TRBJ1-3	TRBD1	CASSEDRASGNTIYF	TGTGCCAGCAGCGAGGACAGGGCCTCTGGAAACACCATATATTTT
.	TRBV20-1	TRBJ1-1	TRBD1	CSAGTGTEAFF	TGCAGTGCTGGGACAGGGACTGAAGCTTTCTTT
once	TRBV18	TRBJ2-5	TRBD1	CASSPPDRGQETQYF	TGTGCCAGCTCACCACCCGACAGGGGCCAAGAGACCCAGTACTTC
once	TRBV5-5	TRBJ2-1	.	CASSLWRNNEQFF	TGTGCCAGCAGCTTGTGGCGGAACAATGAGCAGTTCTTC
.	TRBV19	TRBJ2-1	TRBD2	CASSWTSRLSYNEQFF	TGTGCCAGTAGTTGGACTAGCAGGCTCTCCTACAATGAGCAGTTCTTC
.	TRBV24-1	TRBJ1-5	.	CATSDSTVNQPQHF	TGTGCCACCAGTGATTCGACCGTTAATCAGCCCCAGCATTTT
once	TRBV27	TRBJ2-7	TRBD1	CASSSFPDRVKSSYEQYF	TGTGCCAGCAGTTCTTTTCCTGACAGGGTTAAAAGCTCCTACGAGCAGTACTTC
.	TRBV5-1	TRBJ2-7	TRBD2	CASSLAGLSYEQYF	TGCGCCAGCAGCTTAGCGGGACTATCCTACGAGCAGTACTTC
.	TRBV5-4	TRBJ1-4	TRBD1	CASSPGQGRMEKLFF	TGTGCCAGCAGCCCGGGACAGGGGAGAATGGAAAAACTGTTTTTT
.	TRBV6-5	TRBJ2-2	.	CASSSWDGVRWGLFF	TGTGCCAGCAGTTCATGGGACGGCGTTAGATGGGGGCTGTTTTTT
.	TRBV28	TRBJ1-1	TRBD1	CASIGSTGTGVAEAFF	TGTGCCAGCATCGGGTCTACCGGGACAGGGGTCGCTGAAGCTTTCTTT
.	TRBV6-2/TRBV6-3	TRBJ2-2	TRBD2	CASSKTTSGRPGGELFF	TGTGCCAGCAGTAAGACGACTAGCGGGAGGCCAGGGGGGGAGCTGTTTTTT
once	TRBV4-1	TRBJ2-2	TRBD1	CASRYGQGNTGELFF	TGCGCCAGCAGATACGGACAGGGGAACACCGGGGAGCTGTTTTTT
.	TRBV2	TRBJ1-2	.	CASGGTELGYTF	TGTGCCAGCGGGGGGACGGAGCTTGGCTACACCTTC
.	TRBV10-2	TRBJ1-5	.	CASRRDPNQPQHF	TGCGCCAGCAGGCGGGACCCCAATCAGCCCCAGCATTTT
.	TRBV28	TRBJ1-6	.	CASSLQGSYYSPLHF	TGTGCCAGCAGTCTTCAGGGGAGTTATTATTCACCCCTCCACTTT
.	TRBV20-1	TRBJ2-1	.	CSATWSNEQFF	TGCAGTGCGACCTGGAGTAATGAGCAGTTCTTC
.	TRBV2	TRBJ2-5	TRBD1	CASRTGVQETQYF	TGTGCCAGCAGGACAGGGGTTCAAGAGACCCAGTACTTC
once	TRBV28	TRBJ1-5	TRBD1	CASSPGGGGNQPQHF	TGTGCCAGCAGTCCAGGGGGTGGGGGCAATCAGCCCCAGCATTTT
.	TRBV11-3	TRBJ2-1	TRBD2	CASSYSFGLAGGDNEQFF	TGTGCCAGCAGCTACTCCTTTGGGCTAGCGGGAGGGGACAATGAGCAGTTCTTC
.	TRBV5-4	TRBJ1-5	.	CASSWEGDQPQHF	TGTGCCAGCAGCTGGGAAGGGGATCAGCCCCAGCATTTT
.	TRBV7-9	TRBJ2-1	.	CASSLPPNEQFF	TGTGCCAGCAGCTTACCCCCGAATGAGCAGTTCTTC
.	TRBV6-5	TRBJ2-2	.	CASLPAHTGELFF	TGTGCCAGCTTGCCAGCTCACACCGGGGAGCTGTTTTTT
.	TRBV6-5	TRBJ1-3	.	CASSLRTPSGNTIYF	TGTGCCAGCAGTTTGAGGACTCCGTCTGGAAACACCATATATTTT
.	TRBV27	TRBJ1-1	.	CASSYRGATPGEAFF	TGTGCCAGCAGTTATCGAGGTGCCACTCCGGGTGAAGCTTTCTTT
.	TRBV13	TRBJ2-2	.	CASRPNGAGGTGELFF	TGTGCCAGCAGGCCAAACGGGGCAGGGGGGACCGGGGAGCTGTTTTTT
once	TRBV18	TRBJ2-5	.	CASSPGAGAETQYF	TGTGCCAGCTCACCCGGAGCAGGGGCGGAGACCCAGTACTTC
.	TRBV5-5	TRBJ1-2	.	CASSLRTGDYGYTF	TGTGCCAGCAGCTTGCGGACGGGGGACTATGGCTACACCTTC
.	TRBV4-2	TRBJ2-1	TRBD2	CASRDGGSGDEQFF	TGTGCCAGCAGAGACGGGGGGAGCGGCGATGAGCAGTTCTTC
.	TRBV10-2	TRBJ1-5	TRBD1	CASSGPTGGNQPQHF	TGCGCCAGCAGTGGTCCGACAGGGGGCAATCAGCCCCAGCATTTT
.	TRBV7-2	TRBJ2-1	TRBD2	CASSLGTSREQFF	TGTGCCAGCAGCTTAGGGACTAGCCGGGAGCAGTTCTTC
.	TRBV10-3	TRBJ1-6	.	CATRGQGGLESPLHF	TGTGCCACCCGGGGGCAGGGAGGTTTGGAATCACCCCTCCACTTT